This TCR beta chain was sequenced for a study of graft-versus-host responses after intestinal transplantation. Data came from immunoSEQ multiplex PCR; TCRdb stores just in-frame clones and leaves some out. The data contain more than 85,000 clones, roughly 91% of them singletons. The CDR3 totals 16 residues. Germline V gene sequence: CDR1 SGHVS, CDR2 FQNEAQ. Deletions cut 1 base from V and 2 bases from J, with 12 bases between. As concerns this clone: Antigen: not known.

The chain is built from TRBV7-8 and TRBJ1-3; TRBD1 is a possible D gene (6 bases). The sequence was obtained from a human donor who received an intestinal transplant. The sequencing used unstimulated CD8+ T cells sorted from spleen or lymph node cells, collected before intestinal transplant. CDR3: CASSLVTSGAGNTIYF. CDR3 in DNA: TGTGCCAGCAGCTTAGTTACGTCAGGGGCTGGAAACACCATATATTTT.